These T cell receptor beta chains were read from a single sample in a study of Ad26.COV2.S vaccination and SARS-CoV-2 variants. The repertoire was sequenced with immunoSEQ multiplex PCR; TCRdb's copy has only in-frame clones and lacks some. This sample yields fewer than 500,000 clones, of which 90% are seen a single time; 4.3% belongs to the top ten. The sample in question was peripheral blood, obtained in a trial of Ad26.COV2.S vaccine versus placebo. These receptors all stem from a person between 18 and 60 years old who received the Ad26.COV2.S COVID-19 vaccine or a placebo. Each CDR3 is given with its conserved first and last residue. The D gene is left open where the match is weak. Only some rows state a clone size, as once, few, many or a class for expanded clones.

j_call d_call clone_size v_call cdr3_nt cdr3_aa
TRBJ2-7 - once TRBV7-3 TGTGCCAGCAGCTTAACAGCGGAGTCCTACGAGCAGTACTTC CASSLTAESYEQYF
TRBJ1-2 - - TRBV2 TGTGCCAGCAGTGCACAGACGGTAGACTATGGCTACACCTTC CASSAQTVDYGYTF
TRBJ1-2 - - TRBV7-8 TGTGCCAGCAGCTTAGTCAGCCTATTCTATGGCTACACCTTC CASSLVSLFYGYTF
TRBJ2-5 TRBD1 - TRBV9 TGTGCCAGCAGCGTTGGGGCAGGGGGCTCCGAGACCCAGTACTTC CASSVGAGGSETQYF
TRBJ2-7 TRBD1 - TRBV10-3 TGTGCCATCAGTGAGTCTCCCGGACAGGGGTTCTACGAGCAGTACTTC CAISESPGQGFYEQYF
TRBJ2-6 - - TRBV7-7 TGTGCCAGCAGCTCGGGACAAAACTCTGGGGCCAACGTCCTGACTTTC CASSSGQNSGANVLTF
TRBJ2-1 - - TRBV19 TGTGCCAGTAGTATGGGCGGTTACAATGAGCAGTTCTTC CASSMGGYNEQFF
TRBJ2-7 - once TRBV6-5 TGTGCCAGCAGTTACTCGAAGTCAGGGAACAACGAGCAGTACTTC CASSYSKSGNNEQYF
TRBJ2-7 - - TRBV28 TGTGCCAGCAGTTCCGGGACTCCCTCCTACGAGCAGTACTTC CASSSGTPSYEQYF
TRBJ2-3 TRBD2 - TRBV7-7 TGTGCCAGCAGCTTAGGGCTAGCGGGAAGCACAGATACGCAGTATTTT CASSLGLAGSTDTQYF
TRBJ1-1 - once TRBV5-4 TGTGCCAGCAGCCCTTTTAACCCGGGTATGAACACTGAAGCTTTCTTT CASSPFNPGMNTEAFF
TRBJ2-5 - - TRBV7-8 TGTGCCAGCAGCTTACGGGCGTACCAAGAGACCCAGTACTTC CASSLRAYQETQYF
TRBJ1-2 TRBD1 - TRBV27 TGTGCCAGCAGTCCCATCAAATCACAGGGGGCTAAAAATGGCTACACCTTC CASSPIKSQGAKNGYTF
TRBJ1-4 - - TRBV27 TGTGCCAGCTCTCCTCTGGGAGGTGGGGAAAAACTGTTTTTT CASSPLGGGEKLFF
TRBJ2-5 - - TRBV19 TGTGCCAGTAGTGTATCCAGGGAAGAGACCCAGTACTTC CASSVSREETQYF
TRBJ2-7 TRBD2 - TRBV27 TGTGCCAGCAGTCCGGTAAATGGGAGACTAGCGGGAGGACCCTACGAGCAGTACTTC CASSPVNGRLAGGPYEQYF
TRBJ2-6 - - TRBV5-1 TGCGCCAGCAGCTGGAGGTCAACTGGGGCCAACGTCCTGACTTTC CASSWRSTGANVLTF
TRBJ2-5 TRBD1 once TRBV5-1 TGCGCCAGCAGCCTACTGGGACAGGGCGTGGAGACCCAGTACTTC CASSLLGQGVETQYF
TRBJ2-3 TRBD2 few TRBV19 TGTGCCAGTAGTTCTAGCGGAAGCACAGATACGCAGTATTTT CASSSSGSTDTQYF
TRBJ1-4 - - TRBV6-1 TGTGCCAGCAGTGAAGCTTTTCGACAGGTGGAGGAAAAACTGTTTTTT CASSEAFRQVEEKLFF
TRBJ2-3 TRBD2 - TRBV4-1 TGCGCCAGCAGCCAAGGGGGGCTAGCGGGAGGCTCAGATACGCAGTATTTT CASSQGGLAGGSDTQYF
TRBJ2-6 TRBD1 - TRBV7-8 TGTGCCAGCAGCTTGCCAACAGGGGGAGCCTCTGGGGCCAACGTCCTGACTTTC CASSLPTGGASGANVLTF
TRBJ1-2 - - TRBV7-7 TGTGCTAGCAGCTTGACGGTTGACAGTTACTATGGCTACACCTTC CASSLTVDSYYGYTF
TRBJ2-5 - - TRBV16 TGTGCCAGCAGCGGGTCGGCTGGAGGGAAAGAGACCCAGTACTTC CASSGSAGGKETQYF
TRBJ2-2 TRBD2 - TRBV23-1 TGCGCCAGCAGTAGCGGGAGTGAGAACACCGGGGAGCTGTTTTTT CASSSGSENTGELFF
TRBJ2-4 - once TRBV20-1 TGCAGTGCTAGAGAGCAAAACATTCAGTACTTC CSAREQNIQYF
TRBJ2-1 TRBD2 few TRBV6-4 TGTGCCAGCAGTCCCGGGACTAGCAATGAGCAGTTCTTC CASSPGTSNEQFF
TRBJ1-3 - once TRBV27 TGTGCCAGCAGCCCGGGGGCGAAAGGAAACACCATATATTTT CASSPGAKGNTIYF
TRBJ1-1 - - TRBV9 TGTGCCAGCAGCCAAGGTTGGAACACTGAAGCTTTCTTT CASSQGWNTEAFF
TRBJ2-1 - - TRBV12-3/TRBV12-4 TGTGCCAGCACCACTGGGGGCTCACCGCAGTTCTTC CASTTGGSPQFF
TRBJ2-7 - - TRBV2 TGTGCCAGCAGTGAGGGACGGCCCTACGAGCAGTACTTC CASSEGRPYEQYF
TRBJ1-1 TRBD1 - TRBV27 TGTGCCAGCAGTTTCGGACAGGGTGGGACTGAAGCTTTCTTT CASSFGQGGTEAFF
TRBJ1-5 TRBD1 once TRBV10-1 TGCGCCAACCTCCCCCCGAGGGACAGGGTATTTTGTGGCAATCAGCCCCAGCATTTT CANLPPRDRVFCGNQPQHF
TRBJ2-7 - - TRBV14 TGTGCCAGCAGCCAAGATCGGGGCGGCGAGCAGTACTTC CASSQDRGGEQYF
TRBJ2-7 - - TRBV6-1 TGTGCCAGCAGTGAAGAAGGGAGGCTCCACGAGCAGTACTTC CASSEEGRLHEQYF
TRBJ1-6 TRBD1 - TRBV20-1 TGCAGTGCTAGTAGTGACAGGGGAAGCTCCTATAATTCACCCCTCCACTTT CSASSDRGSSYNSPLHF
TRBJ1-3 - - TRBV10-3 TGTGCCATCAGAGGGGCAGGAGTATCTGGAAACACCATATATTTT CAIRGAGVSGNTIYF
TRBJ2-3 TRBD2 - TRBV28 TGTGCCAGCATTAGCAGCGGGAAAGGCACAGATACGCAGTATTTT CASISSGKGTDTQYF
TRBJ2-7 TRBD2 - TRBV9 TGTGCCAGCAGCGTAGCTCCGGGAGGATCCTACGAGCAGTACTTC CASSVAPGGSYEQYF
TRBJ2-1 TRBD1 - TRBV24-1 TGTGCCACCAGTGATGGCCGACAGGGGGATGAGCAGTTCTTC CATSDGRQGDEQFF
TRBJ2-3 TRBD1 - TRBV7-6 TGTGCCAGCAGCCAACTGACAGGGGGCGTAGATACGCAGTATTTT CASSQLTGGVDTQYF
TRBJ2-3 - - TRBV11-1 TGTGCCAGCAGCTTAGGCGAGTTTAGTAGCACAGATACGCAGTATTTT CASSLGEFSSTDTQYF
TRBJ1-5 TRBD1 - TRBV28 TGTGCCAGCAGTTCCTCCGGGACAGGAGCTTTACCCCAGCATTTT CASSSSGTGALPQHF
TRBJ2-1 TRBD2 - TRBV9 TGTGCCAGCAGCGTAACCCGGGAGGGACGGGAGTTCTTC CASSVTREGREFF
TRBJ2-3 - - TRBV19 TGTGCCAGTAGTCATGGGACTTTGACAGATACGCAGTATTTT CASSHGTLTDTQYF
TRBJ1-2 - - TRBV5-4 TGTGCCAGCAGCTTGGATGGGGTTTATGGCTACACCTTC CASSLDGVYGYTF
TRBJ1-2 - - TRBV28 TGTGCCAGCAGTTTATGGCCCGCTGGCTACATCTTC CASSLWPAGYIF
TRBJ2-5 - few TRBV7-2 TGTGCGGCTAGCTGGGACCAAGAGACCCAGTACTTC CAASWDQETQYF
TRBJ2-2 - - TRBV10-3 TGTGCCATCAGCCGCGACAGGTTAGAGCTGTTTTTT CAISRDRLELFF
TRBJ1-1 - once TRBV18 TGTGCCAGCTCACAACAGATGAACACTGAAGCTTTCTTT CASSQQMNTEAFF
TRBJ1-1 - - TRBV10-3 TGTGCCATCAGTGGCCAGGGCCTGAACACTGAAGCTTTCTTT CAISGQGLNTEAFF
TRBJ2-1 TRBD1 - TRBV27 TGTGCCAGCAGTCACAGGACAGGCCATGAGCAGTTCTTC CASSHRTGHEQFF